This T cell receptor beta chain comes out of a study of radiation and T cells in renal cell carcinoma (TCRdb year 2020). Regarding the complete study: In total, 50 to 55 samples, comprising 26 tumors and 27 peripheral blood samples, were subjected to TCR beta sequencing. The final blood draw was performed at 4 weeks after radiation, at the same time as nephrectomy. Across all 55 or so samples, 4,016,671 unique CDR3 nucleotide sequences, encoding 2,658,974 unique CDR3 amino acid sequences, were identified.

Here is what the overall study found, with its caveats: Because the trial had a single-armed design, the trial could not examine how radiation dose or scheduling affected the TCR repertoire. Blood repertoire dynamics were not followed beyond 4 weeks after treatment. No pretreatment tumor biopsies were available, so the baseline intratumoral presence of clonotypes could not be determined. In blood, the top tumor clonotypes increased between baseline and 2 weeks post-radiation and then shrank by 4 weeks, which suggests that tumor-resident clones expanded only transiently.

Worth noting for this clone: The antigen it binds to is not known. The record has no base qualities; no much larger clone is one base away.

The sample's time point, from its label and the paper: blood 4 weeks post-SBRT, at nephrectomy. The meaning of the sample's treatment or condition label: 15 Gy SBRT to primary tumor, nephrectomy 4 weeks later. The samples were obtained from a clinical trial, where primary renal cell carcinomas were treated with 15 Gy stereotactic body radiation therapy and then removed by nephrectomy 4 weeks afterward. To track tumor-enriched clonotypes, serial peripheral blood was sampled from radiation-treated patients at baseline and at 2 weeks and 4 weeks after SBRT. All patients had renal cell carcinoma with clear cell pathology. Genomic DNA for TCR sequencing was prepared using the QIAamp DNA Blood Mini Kit (Qiagen). The analyses included just those samples that passed every quality control check. Via the germline V gene, CDR1 is SGHRS and CDR2 YFSETQ. V and J lose 0 bases and 3 bases, and a span of 10 bases separates them. The CDR3 holds 15 amino acids from the cysteine to the phenylalanine. This entry keeps only the CDR3 DNA: 45 bases, framed from base 1.

Following the manufacturer's recommendations, the immunoSEQ kit was used to generate TCR beta libraries from genomic DNA. To prepare libraries, a first multiplex PCR with proprietary primers was run, followed by a second PCR that added unique barcodes, and a bead cleanup was done after each round. Each sample batch included a kit-provided positive control reaction and a negative control reaction. The final libraries were assessed on an Agilent 4200 TapeStation D1000 ScreenTape, pooled by volume, and quantified by qPCR. Sequencing was performed on an Illumina NextSeq500 using a MidOutput 150-cycle cartridge, with 156 Read1 cycles, 15 Index1 cycles, and the kit custom primers. The pooled library was loaded at around 1 pM with a roughly 20% PhiX control spike-in. Per the authors' processing: The vendor-processed data were analyzed in R, and a clonotype was defined as all T cells that share the same CDR3 nucleotide sequence. In the clone abundance analyses, frequencies in each sample were normalized to that sample's 10,000 most abundant clones. Public T cell clones, which averaged fewer than five per sample, were excluded before analysis. A difference in abundance of at least 32-fold between compartments was used to define tumor-enriched and baseline blood-enriched clonotypes. A beta-binomial differential abundance model was applied to find clonotypes that expanded or contracted between blood time points. The Baroni-Urbani and Buser coefficient was used to measure tumor-blood repertoire similarity, and groups were compared with two-tailed Wilcoxon tests in R. TCRdb obtained this table from immuneACCESS and retained in-frame rearrangements with V and J assigned. These tables miss some clones; where compared with another copy, unresolved V genes account for less than half of the shortfall, and the remainder is unexplained. That table furnishes V, J and clone size, whereas the DNA furnished D and trimming. This sample has around 180,000 clones in its table, and 88% of those were observed once. The ten largest clones take up approximately 10% of the sample.

Specimen: blood, collected from a patient whose treatment included radiotherapy and nephrectomy. This TCR came from a woman in her 50s with renal cell carcinoma. The chain employs TRBV5-1 and TRBJ2-1; the D gene is possibly TRBD1 or TRBD2, with 5 bases matching each. The DNA reads TGCGCCAGCAGCTTGGCCGGGGCGCTCTACAATGAGCAGTTCTTC. This codes for CASSLAGALYNEQFF.